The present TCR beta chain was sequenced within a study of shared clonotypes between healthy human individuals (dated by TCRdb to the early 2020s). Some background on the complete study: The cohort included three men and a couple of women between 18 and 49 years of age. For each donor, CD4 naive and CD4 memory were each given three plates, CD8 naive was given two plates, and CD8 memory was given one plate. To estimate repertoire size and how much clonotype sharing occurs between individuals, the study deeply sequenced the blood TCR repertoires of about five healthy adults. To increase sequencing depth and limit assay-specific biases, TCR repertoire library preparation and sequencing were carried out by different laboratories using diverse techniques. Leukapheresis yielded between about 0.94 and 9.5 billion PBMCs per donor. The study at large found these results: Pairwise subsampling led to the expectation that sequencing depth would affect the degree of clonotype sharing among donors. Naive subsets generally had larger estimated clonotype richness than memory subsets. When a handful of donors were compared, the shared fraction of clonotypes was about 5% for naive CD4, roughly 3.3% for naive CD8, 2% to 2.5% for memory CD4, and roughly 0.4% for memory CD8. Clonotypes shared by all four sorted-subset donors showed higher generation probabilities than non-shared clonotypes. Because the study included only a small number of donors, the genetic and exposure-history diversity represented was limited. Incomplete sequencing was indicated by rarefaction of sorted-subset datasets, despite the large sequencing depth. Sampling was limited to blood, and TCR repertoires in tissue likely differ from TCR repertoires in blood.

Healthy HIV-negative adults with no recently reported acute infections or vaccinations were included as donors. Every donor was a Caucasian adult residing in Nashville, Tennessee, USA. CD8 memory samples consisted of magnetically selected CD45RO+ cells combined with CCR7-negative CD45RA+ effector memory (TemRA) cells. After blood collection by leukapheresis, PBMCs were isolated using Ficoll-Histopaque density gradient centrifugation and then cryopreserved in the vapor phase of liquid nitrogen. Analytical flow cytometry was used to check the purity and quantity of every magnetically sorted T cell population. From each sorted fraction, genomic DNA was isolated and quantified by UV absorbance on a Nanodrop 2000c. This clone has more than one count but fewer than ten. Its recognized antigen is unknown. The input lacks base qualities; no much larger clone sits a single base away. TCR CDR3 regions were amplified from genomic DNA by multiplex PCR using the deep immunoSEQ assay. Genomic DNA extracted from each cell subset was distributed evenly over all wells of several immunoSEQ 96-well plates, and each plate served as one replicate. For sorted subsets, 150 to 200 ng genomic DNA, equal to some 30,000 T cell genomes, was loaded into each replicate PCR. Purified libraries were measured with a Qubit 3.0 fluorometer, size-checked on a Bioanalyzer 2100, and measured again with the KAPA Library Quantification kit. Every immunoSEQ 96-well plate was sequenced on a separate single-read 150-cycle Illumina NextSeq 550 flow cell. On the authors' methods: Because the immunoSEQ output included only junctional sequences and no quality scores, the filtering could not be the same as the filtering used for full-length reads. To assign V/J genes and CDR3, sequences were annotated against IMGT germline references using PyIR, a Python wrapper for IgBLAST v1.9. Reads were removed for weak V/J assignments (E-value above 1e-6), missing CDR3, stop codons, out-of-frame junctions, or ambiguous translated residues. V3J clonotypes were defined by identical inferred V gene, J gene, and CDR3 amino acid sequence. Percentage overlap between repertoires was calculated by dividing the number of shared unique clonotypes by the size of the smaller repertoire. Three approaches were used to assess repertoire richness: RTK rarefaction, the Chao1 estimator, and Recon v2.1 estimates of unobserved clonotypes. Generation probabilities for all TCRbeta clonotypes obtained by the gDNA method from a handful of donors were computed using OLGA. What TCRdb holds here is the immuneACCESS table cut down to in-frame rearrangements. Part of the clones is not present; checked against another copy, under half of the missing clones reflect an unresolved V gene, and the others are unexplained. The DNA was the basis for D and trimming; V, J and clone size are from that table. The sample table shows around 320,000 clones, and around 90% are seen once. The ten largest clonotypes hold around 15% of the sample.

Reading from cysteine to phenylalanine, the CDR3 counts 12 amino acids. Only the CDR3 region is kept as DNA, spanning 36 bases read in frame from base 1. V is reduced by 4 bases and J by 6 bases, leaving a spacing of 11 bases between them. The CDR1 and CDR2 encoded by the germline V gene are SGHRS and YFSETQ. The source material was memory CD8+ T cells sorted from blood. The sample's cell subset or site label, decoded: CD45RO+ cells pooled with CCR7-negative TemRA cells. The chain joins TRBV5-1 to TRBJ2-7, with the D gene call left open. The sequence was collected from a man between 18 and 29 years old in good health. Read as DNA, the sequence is TGCGCCAGCAGCCGAATGGGGATCGAGCAGTACTTC. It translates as CASSRMGIEQYF. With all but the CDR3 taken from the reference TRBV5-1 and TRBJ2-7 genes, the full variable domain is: KAGVTQTPRYLIKTRGQQVTLSCSPISGHRSVSWYQQTPGQGLQFLFEYFSETQRNKGNFPGRFSGRQFSNSRSEMNVSTLELGDSALYLCASSRMGIEQYFGPGTRLTVT.